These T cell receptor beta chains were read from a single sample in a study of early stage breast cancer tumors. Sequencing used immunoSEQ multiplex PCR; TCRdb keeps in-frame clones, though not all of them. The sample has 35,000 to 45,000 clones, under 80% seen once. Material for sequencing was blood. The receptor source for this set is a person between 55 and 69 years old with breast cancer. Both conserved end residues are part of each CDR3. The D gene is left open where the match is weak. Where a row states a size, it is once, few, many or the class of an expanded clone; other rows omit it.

TGTGCCAGCAGCCTAGACACTAACCGTAATCAGCCCCAGCATTTT	CASSLDTNRNQPQHF	NA	TRBJ1-5	15	few	TRBV11-2
TGTGCCAGCAGTCCCCTAGCGGGAGAATCCTACAATGAGCAGTTCTTC	CASSPLAGESYNEQFF	TRBD2	TRBJ2-1	16	NA	TRBV27
TGTGCCAGCCTTTCGAGTAATAGCAATCAGCCCCAGCATTTT	CASLSSNSNQPQHF	NA	TRBJ1-5	14	NA	TRBV6-5
TGTGCCATCGGGACCCTCAATGAGCAGTTCTTC	CAIGTLNEQFF	NA	TRBJ2-1	11	NA	TRBV10-3
TGCGCCAGCAGATCGGGACTAGCACAAGAGACCCAGTACTTC	CASRSGLAQETQYF	TRBD2	TRBJ2-5	14	few	TRBV5-1
TGTGCCAGCTCATCTCTAGCGGGACAGGGAGGTACTGAAGCTTTCTTT	CASSSLAGQGGTEAFF	TRBD1	TRBJ1-1	16	NA	TRBV18
TGTGCCAGCAGCGTACGTCACGACACTGAAGCTTTCTTT	CASSVRHDTEAFF	NA	TRBJ1-1	13	NA	TRBV9
TGCGCCAGCAGCTGGGCTGACAGGGGAAATGGCTACACCTTC	CASSWADRGNGYTF	TRBD1	TRBJ1-2	14	NA	TRBV5-1
TGTGCCAGCAGTTACATAGACAGGAACACTGAAGCTTTCTTT	CASSYIDRNTEAFF	NA	TRBJ1-1	14	NA	TRBV6-5
TGTGCCAGCAGCAATGACAGGGGCTATAATTCACCCCTCCACTTT	CASSNDRGYNSPLHF	TRBD1	TRBJ1-6	15	NA	TRBV5-4
TGTGCCAGCACCCCTCAGAGCTCTGGAAACACCATATATTTT	CASTPQSSGNTIYF	NA	TRBJ1-3	14	NA	TRBV18
TGTGCCAGCAGCTCGGACAGGGGCGAGCAGTACTTC	CASSSDRGEQYF	TRBD1	TRBJ2-7	12	NA	TRBV7-9
TGCGCCAGCAGCTTGGGGGACTTGCCTAATTCACCCCTCCACTTT	CASSLGDLPNSPLHF	NA	TRBJ1-6	15	NA	TRBV5-1
TGTGCCAGCGGACTAGCGGGGACATACAATGAGCAGTTCTTC	CASGLAGTYNEQFF	TRBD2	TRBJ2-1	14	NA	TRBV6-1
TGTGCCAGTAGTAAGGCCAGGGGCGGCTACGAGCAGTACTTC	CASSKARGGYEQYF	NA	TRBJ2-7	14	few	TRBV19
TGTGCCAGCTCACGCTACGGTCTTCAAGAGACCCAGTACTTC	CASSRYGLQETQYF	NA	TRBJ2-5	14	once	TRBV18
TGTGCCAGCAGTACCCAGACAGGGGGCAATGGCTACACCTTC	CASSTQTGGNGYTF	TRBD1	TRBJ1-2	14	few	TRBV27